The rows below give T cell receptor beta chains drawn from one sample of a study of regulatory T cells in long-lasting Graves disease. TCRdb itself ran the multiplex PCR reads through MiXCR, one entry per CDR3 protein. The sample shows 440,000 or so distinct CDR3 sequences, about 15% of them seen only once. This sample also appeared in a second study, on T cells in Graves' hyperthyroidism and ophthalmopathy.

The input for sequencing was peripheral blood mononuclear cells (PBMCs), taken at new diagnosis, from a patient treated with antithyroid drugs. Every receptor here comes from a woman aged 25 to 45 with Graves disease. The CDR3 runs from the conserved cysteine through the conserved F or W. The D gene is left open where the match is weak. Expanded clones get a size class; other rows say once, few or many, or leave the size out.

d_gene,v_gene,abundance,j_gene,CDR3aa,CDR3nt
-,TRBV11-2,few,TRBJ2-7,CASSQLRTGKEQYF,TGCGCCAGCAGCCAGCTTAGGACCGGTAAGGAGCAGTACTTC
-,TRBV9,few,TRBJ2-2,CASSPIPRGNTGELFF,TGTGCCAGCAGCCCCATACCGCGGGGGAACACCGGGGAGCTGTTTTTT
TRBD1,TRBV5-6,-,TRBJ2-2,CASSLDWTGTTTGELFF,TGTGCCAGCAGCTTGGATTGGACAGGAACAACGACCGGGGAGCTGTTTTTT
-,TRBV24-1,few,TRBJ1-2,CATSEGWGGRSYGYTF,TGTGCCACCAGTGAAGGCTGGGGGGGCCGTTCCTATGGCTACACCTTC
TRBD2,TRBV5-1,-,TRBJ2-7,CASSLALAGAPEQYF,TGCGCCAGCAGCTTGGCACTAGCGGGAGCGCCCGAGCAGTACTTC
-,TRBV20-1,few,TRBJ2-1,CSVVSGLYNEQFF,TGCAGTGTCGTCTCGGGACTCTACAATGAGCAGTTCTTC
TRBD1,TRBV4-2,-,TRBJ2-7,CASSHGTGLSEQYF,TGTGCCAGCAGTCACGGGACAGGTCTTAGCGAGCAGTACTTC
-,TRBV6-1,many,TRBJ1-2,CASSAGRSRPGYTF,TGTGCCAGCAGTGCCGGACGGAGCCGCCCTGGCTACACCTTC
TRBD1,TRBV11-2,many,TRBJ2-7,CASSLSFRDRGMHEQYF,TGTGCCAGCAGCTTAAGCTTCCGGGACAGGGGCATGCACGAGCAGTACTTC
TRBD1,TRBV4-1,-,TRBJ2-5,CASSHRGQKKETQYF,TGCGCCAGTAGCCACCGGGGACAGAAAAAAGAGACCCAGTACTTC
TRBD2,TRBV2,few,TRBJ2-1,CASPTGGLAGPSSYNEQFF,TGTGCCAGCCCGACCGGGGGACTAGCGGGACCCAGCTCCTACAATGAGCAGTTCTTC
-,TRBV7-9,many,TRBJ2-3,CASTPLGEATDTQYF,TGTGCCAGCACCCCCCTGGGGGAGGCCACAGATACGCAGTATTTT
-,TRBV11-2,many,TRBJ2-7,CASSSIPWEQYF,TGTGCCAGCAGCTCTATCCCGTGGGAGCAGTACTTC
TRBD1,TRBV20-1,many,TRBJ1-1,CSALRGRGHLDKQAFF,TGCAGTGCCCTAAGAGGCAGGGGGCATCTAGACAAGCAAGCTTTCTTT
-,TRBV4-1,-,TRBJ1-2,CASSPQGTNDGYTF,TGCGCCAGCAGCCCCCAGGGGACTAATGATGGCTACACCTTC
-,TRBV3-1,few,TRBJ2-5,CASSLEKPETQYF,TGTGCCAGCAGCCTCGAAAAACCAGAGACCCAGTACTTC
-,TRBV5-1,-,TRBJ1-3,CASSLGGTSGNTIYF,TGTGCCAGCAGCTTGGGGGGGACCTCTGGAAACACCATATATTTT
-,TRBV6-2/TRBV6-3,-,TRBJ1-3,CASKRDGSSGNTIYF,TGTGCCAGCAAGAGGGACGGTAGCTCTGGAAACACCATATATTTT
-,TRBV15,few,TRBJ1-1,CATSRGGDTEAFF,TGTGCCACCAGCAGAGGCGGCGACACTGAAGCTTTCTTT
-,TRBV6-1,-,TRBJ1-2,CASTPSGLSPYGYTF,TGTGCCAGCACTCCCAGCGGTCTTAGTCCTTATGGCTACACCTTC
TRBD2,TRBV20-1,few,TRBJ2-7,CSAGLAEHSYEQYF,TGCAGTGCCGGACTAGCGGAGCACTCCTACGAGCAGTACTTC
-,TRBV13,-,TRBJ2-1,CASSVLDLSYNEQFF,TGTGCCAGCAGCGTACTAGATCTCTCCTACAATGAGCAGTTCTTC
TRBD1,TRBV12-3/TRBV12-4,many,TRBJ1-1,CACRGWTEAFF,TGTGCCTGCAGGGGGTGGACTGAAGCTTTCTTT
-,TRBV18,many,TRBJ2-7,CASSPFTGRSSYEQYF,TGTGCCAGCTCACCGTTCACTGGAAGGAGCTCCTACGAGCAGTACTTC
-,TRBV6-5,-,TRBJ1-1,CASSHSIEAFF,TGTGCCAGCAGTCACTCAATCGAAGCTTTCTTT
-,TRBV28,-,TRBJ1-6,CASRSSRNLNSPLHF,TGTGCCAGCAGATCCAGCCGGAACCTTAATTCACCCCTCCACTTT
-,TRBV20-1,-,TRBJ1-1,CSAEDRPNTEAFF,TGCAGTGCCGAGGACAGACCCAACACTGAAGCTTTCTTT
-,TRBV9,-,TRBJ2-3,CASSVDPGLGSTDTQYF,TGTGCCAGCAGCGTAGACCCCGGGCTAGGCTCCACAGATACGCAGTATTTT
-,TRBV12-3/TRBV12-4,many,TRBJ1-4,CASSLAKAGKLFF,TGTGCCAGCAGTTTGGCCAAAGCTGGAAAACTGTTTTTT
TRBD1,TRBV5-1,many,TRBJ2-1,CASSQGQGNNEQFF,TGCGCCAGCAGCCAGGGACAGGGAAACAATGAGCAGTTCTTC
TRBD2,TRBV7-9,many,TRBJ2-1,CASSLIRLAGDNEQFF,TGTGCCAGCAGCTTAATTCGGCTAGCGGGAGATAATGAGCAGTTCTTC
-,TRBV10-3,many,TRBJ2-1,CAISESMRERDNEQFF,TGTGCCATCAGTGAGTCGATGCGGGAACGTGACAATGAGCAGTTCTTC
-,TRBV10-2,-,TRBJ1-1,CASSESRTAAFF,TGCGCCAGCAGTGAGTCGAGGACCGCCGCTTTCTTT
-,TRBV24-1,-,TRBJ2-3,CATGRGLTDTQYF,TGTGCCACCGGTAGGGGCCTCACAGATACGCAGTATTTT
TRBD2,TRBV10-3,many,TRBJ2-1,CAISESPVASGRGGPFNEQFF,TGTGCCATCAGTGAAAGTCCAGTGGCTAGCGGGAGAGGGGGCCCCTTTAATGAGCAGTTCTTC
TRBD1,TRBV2,many,TRBJ2-7,CASIGTGDYEQYF,TGTGCCAGCATTGGGACAGGGGACTACGAGCAGTACTTC
-,TRBV12-3/TRBV12-4,many,TRBJ2-7,CASTATDYEQYF,TGTGCCAGCACCGCGACGGACTACGAGCAGTACTTC